One and the same sample provided the 11 T cell receptor beta chains below, sequenced in a study of metastatic and nonmetastatic thyroid tumors. Every patient underwent thyroid surgery untreated. TCRdb re-analyzed the PCR reads through MiXCR. Altogether about 93,000 clones are present, roughly 12% being singletons, with the ten largest covering roughly 10%. The sample consisted of blood. The source of these receptors is a female donor with papillary thyroid cancer or a benign thyroid nodule (not recorded which). Some clones in this sample may be carry-over from other donors' samples.

The sample holds many counts of this clone. The chain employs TRBV11-2 and TRBJ2-7; D might be TRBD1 (6 bases). The CDR3 is 14 amino acids. V shed 3 bases and J shed 0 bases, with 9 bases lying between them. CDR1 and CDR2 from the germline V gene are SGHAT and FQNNGV. CDR3 amino acids: CASSFLRGSYEQYF. The DNA for the CDR3 is TGTGCCAGCAGCTTCCTCAGGGGCTCCTACGAGCAGTACTTC. The whole variable domain, filled in from reference TRBV11-2 and TRBJ2-7, reads EAGVAQSPRYKIIEKRQSVAFWCNPISGHATLYWYQQILGQGPKLLIQFQNNGVVDDSQLPKDRFSAERLKGVDSTLKIQPAKLEDSAVYLCASSFLRGSYEQYFGPGTRLTVT.

CDR3 loop: CASSLVQGAGGYTF. The CDR3 DNA follows: TGTGCCAGCAGTTTAGTACAGGGGGCCGGGGGCTACACCTTC. The V call is TRBV28, the J call TRBJ1-2, with 9 bases matching TRBD1. J gave up 8 bases and V 2 bases, and 6 bases lay outside the gene matches. The CDR3 length is 14 residues. Germline V gene data show CDR1 as MDHEN and CDR2 as SYDVKM.

This chain links TRBV20-1 with TRBJ2-1; tentatively, D is TRBD1 (5 bases). V was trimmed by 3 bases and J by 6 bases, leaving 15 bases between them. The CDR3 runs 14 residues. Germline V gene sequence: CDR1 DFQATT, CDR2 SNEGSKA (reference sequence). In DNA form, the CDR3 reads TGCAGTGCTAGGCGCACAGGATTTATCAATGAGCAGTTCTTC. Translating gives CSARRTGFINEQFF.

This clone was observed many times. The chain has TRBV24-1 and TRBJ2-1; D gene unclear. The germline V gene has CDR1 KGHDR and CDR2 SFDVKD. The CDR3 runs 14 residues. The V end lost 6 bases, the J end lost 9 bases, and 17 bases lay between the germline ends. The CDR3 coding sequence is TGTGCCACCAGTCCCGAAGGTAGGAACGGTGAGCAGTTCTTC. Protein: CATSPEGRNGEQFF.

This clone was recorded at least ten times. Sequence at one end of the junction differs from germline and may be a read error. The chain joins TRBV7-7 to TRBJ2-5, with D perhaps TRBD1 (5 bases). Looked up from germline, CDR1 is SSHAT and CDR2 is FNYEAQ (reference sequence). The length of the CDR3 is 14 residues. CDR3 loop: CASSPDSFGETQYF. CDR3 bases: TGTGCTAGCAGCCCCGACAGTTTTGGCGAGACCCAGTACTTC.

Turning to this clone: A much larger clone is a single base away; this may be a read error. The rearrangement uses TRBV20-1 and TRBJ1-4; D might be TRBD1 (5 bases). Germline assignment: CDR1 DFQATT and CDR2 SNEGSKA (reference sequence). This CDR3 is built from 14 residues. The CDR3 bases are TGCAGTTCTAGTAGGGGCCGTGCTAATGAAAAACTGTTTTTT. Translating gives CSSSRGRANEKLFF.

This clone turned up a few times. One end of the junction fails to match germline, which may point to a read error. V usage is TRBV12-3 or TRBV12-4 and J usage is TRBJ2-7, with TRBD2 as a possible D gene (5 bases). This CDR3 contains 14 residues. CDR3 region: CASSLSGGPYEKHF. CDR3 DNA sequence: TGTGCCAGCAGTTTAAGCGGCGGGCCCTACGAGAAGCACTTC.

This clone has at least ten counts. This chain uses TRBV6-1 with TRBJ1-3; possible D gene TRBD1, 5 bases. V lost 5 bases, J lost 0 bases, and 14 bases lay in between. CDR1 is MNHNS and CDR2 is SASEGT in the germline V gene. This CDR3 is 16 amino acids long. CDR3 DNA: TGTGCCAGCAGTTCGAGGGCAGGGAGCTCTGGAAACACCATATATTTT. It translates to CASSSRAGSSGNTIYF.

This clone was detected ten times or more. This rearrangement joins TRBV5-1 to TRBJ2-3; possible D gene TRBD1, 5 bases. The CDR3 contains 12 residues. The germline V gene has CDR1 SGHRS and CDR2 YFSETQ. Trimming removed 6 bases from V and 5 bases from J, with 10 bases in between. The CDR3 DNA follows: TGCGCCAGCACCACGCAGGGAGATACGCAGTATTTT. Its translation: CASTTQGDTQYF.

There are many counts of this clone. The rearrangement uses TRBV9 and TRBJ2-1; D is tentatively TRBD1 or TRBD2 (5 bases each). The CDR3 has 12 amino acids. V shed 0 bases and J shed 10 bases, with 8 bases lying between them. The germline V gene encodes CDR1 SGDLS and CDR2 YYNGEE. The CDR3 region has the DNA TGTGCCAGCAGCGTAGTGGGGGAAGAGCAGTTCTTC. Translating gives CASSVVGEEQFF. Full variable domain (remainder filled in from reference TRBV9 and TRBJ2-1): DSGVTQTPKHLITATGQRVTLRCSPRSGDLSVYWYQQSLDQGLQFLIQYYNGEERAKGNILERFSAQQFPDLHSELNLSSLELGDSALYFCASSVVGEEQFFGPGTRLTVL.

This clone was observed many times. The CDR3 bases are TGCAGTGCTAGTAAAGGGGTTAGCACAGATACGCAGTATTTT. It is translated as CSASKGVSTDTQYF. The chain carries TRBV20-1 and TRBJ2-3; tentative D call: TRBD1 (5 bases). Deletions cut 3 bases from V and 0 bases from J, with 10 bases between. Germline V gene lookup returns CDR1 DFQATT and CDR2 SNEGSKA (reference sequence). This CDR3 is built from 14 residues.